This T cell receptor (beta chain) derives from a study of shared clonotypes between healthy human individuals. Study conclusions and caveats: The researchers took only blood, and tissue repertoires probably look different. The four-donor shared clonotypes exceeded non-shared clonotypes in generation probability, with non-shared ones scoring lower. Naive subsets tended to show greater estimated richness than memory subsets.

This CDR3 region has 11 residues. Germline V lookup: CDR1 MGHRA, CDR2 YSYEKL. Trimming shortened V by 6 bases and J by 7 bases, and 8 bases separated the two germline ends. Naive CD45RA+ and memory CD45RA-negative subsets were split from CD4+ cells. Profiled with immunoSEQ multiplex PCR; TCRdb holds only in-frame clones, not every one. This table holds roughly 2.2 million clones, more than 80% found once. Notes on this clone: Its antigen is still unknown.

This TCR came from a man in his late teens or twenties in good health. Some clones in this sample may be carry-over from other donors' samples. This chain joins TRBV4-1 and TRBJ2-3; D unresolved. The sequenced sample consisted of naive CD4+ T cells from PBMCs. Subset here: CD45RA+ positively selected. The CDR3 region has the DNA TGCGCCAGCAGAGGAAGCTATACGCAGTATTTT. It translates to CASRGSYTQYF.